This TCR beta chain was sequenced for a study of a mutant IDH1 vaccine in newly diagnosed glioma. Study overall: During weeks 1, 3, 5, 7, 11, 15, 19 and 23, patients received eight vaccinations. Patients were pretreated with radiotherapy, temozolomide, or both, mostly both.

Study results and limitations: Pseudoprogression looked unconnected to shifts in top peripheral T cell clonotypes.

Points on this clone: Its antigen is undetermined.

Sequencing was performed with immunoSEQ multiplex PCR; in TCRdb, only in-frame clones are kept and a portion is missing. The data show tens of thousands of clones, with 82% seen just once and approximately 3.3% held by the top ten. Time point described: week 5, during vaccination. Each vaccine dose was 300 ug of mutant IDH1 20-mer peptide, with topical imiquimod. The sequence was obtained from a young woman with glioma. Some clones in this sample may be carry-over from other donors' samples. The material was PBMCs, obtained from a glioma patient whose treatment included an IDH1 peptide vaccine.

The CDR3 spells CAISQGASGANVLTF. In DNA form, the CDR3 reads TGTGCCATCAGCCAGGGGGCTTCTGGGGCCAACGTCCTGACTTTC. The gene calls are TRBV10-3 and TRBJ2-6, with TRBD1 matching over 8 bases. The V segment lost 6 bases and the J segment 1 base; nucleotides outside the gene matches: 2. This CDR3 comprises 15 residues. CDR1 and CDR2 from the germline V gene are ENHRY and SYGVKD.